A selection of T cell receptor beta chains follows, all from one sample in a study of blood T cell repertoires in COVID-19. The data were produced by immunoSEQ multiplex PCR, yet TCRdb's version contains in-frame clones alone and is incomplete. The sample carries 75,000 or so clones, 70% to 90% recorded once. Sequencing used peripheral blood. These receptors originate from an elderly woman with acute or convalescent COVID-19. Both conserved end residues are part of each CDR3. D genes are given only for firm matches. Expanded clones are given a class, and other clones once, few, many or no size at all.

>16|TRBV7-9|NA|TRBJ2-3|NA
TGTGCCAGCAGCCCCGCCCCCGGGACAATCACAGATACGCAGTATTTT
CASSPAPGTITDTQYF
>19|TRBV19|NA|TRBJ1-2|NA
TGTGCCAGTAGTATAAAGGTGGCGACTCGAGGAGGTGTGGACTATGGCTACACCTTC
CASSIKVATRGGVDYGYTF
>12|TRBV6-6|TRBD1|TRBJ2-7|NA
TGTGCCAGCATAGACAGGGGCTACGAGCAGTACTTC
CASIDRGYEQYF
>15|TRBV19|TRBD1|TRBJ1-4|NA
TGTGCCAGTAGTTCAAGACAGGGGGCGCGAGAAAAACTGTTTTTT
CASSSRQGAREKLFF
>17|TRBV7-9|TRBD1|TRBJ2-5|NA
TGTGCCAGCAGCTTAGCGGGGCGGCAGGGGGCTGGAGAGACCCAGTACTTC
CASSLAGRQGAGETQYF
>14|TRBV9|NA|TRBJ1-2|NA
TGTGCCAGCAGCGGGGGGGTAGATAACTATGGCTACACCTTC
CASSGGVDNYGYTF
>13|TRBV27|TRBD1|TRBJ2-7|NA
TGTGCCAGCAGTGGCCGGGACAGCTACGAGCAGTACTTC
CASSGRDSYEQYF
>16|TRBV6-4|TRBD2|TRBJ2-3|NA
TGTGCCAGCAGTGACTCGTGGCGGGGGGGCTCAGATACGCAGTATTTT
CASSDSWRGGSDTQYF
>17|TRBV3-1/TRBV3-2|TRBD2|TRBJ2-2|NA
TGTGCCAGCAGCCAAGACTCTAGCGGGAGGGCCGGCGGGGAGCTGTTTTTT
CASSQDSSGRAGGELFF
>12|TRBV18|NA|TRBJ1-4|NA
TGTGCCAGCTCACCACGAGGTGAAAAACTGTTTTTT
CASSPRGEKLFF
>13|TRBV15|NA|TRBJ1-4|NA
TGTGCCACCAGCAGAGGAGATAATGAAAAACTGTTTTTT
CATSRGDNEKLFF
>17|TRBV3-1/TRBV3-2|TRBD2|TRBJ2-3|few
TGTGCCAGCAGCCAAGGATCGTCTAGCGGGAGCACAGATACGCAGTATTTT
CASSQGSSSGSTDTQYF
>15|TRBV9|TRBD2|TRBJ2-3|once
TGTGCCAGCAGCGTGCTAGCGGGAGGGGCAGATACGCAGTATTTT
CASSVLAGGADTQYF
>14|TRBV15|NA|TRBJ2-7|NA
TGTGCCACCAGAGCAGCGGGTAGCACCTACGAGCAGTACTTC
CATRAAGSTYEQYF
>16|TRBV4-1|TRBD1|TRBJ1-2|once
TGCGCCAGCAGCCATTCATTATCGACAGGGGTAGGTGGCTACACCTTC
CASSHSLSTGVGGYTF
>15|TRBV5-1|TRBD2|TRBJ2-7|few
TGCGCCAGCAGCCCACAACTAGCGGGAGCAGGCGAGCAGTACTTC
CASSPQLAGAGEQYF
>18|TRBV5-4|TRBD2|TRBJ2-7|NA
TGTGCCAGCAGCTTGTGGCGTGCTAGCGGGACGCCGACCTACGAGCAGTACTTC
CASSLWRASGTPTYEQYF
>13|TRBV7-2|TRBD2|TRBJ2-7|NA
TGTGCCAGCAGCCCCGGGGGGTTAGGCGAGCAGTACTTC
CASSPGGLGEQYF
>14|TRBV6-5|NA|TRBJ1-3|NA
TGTGCCAGCAGTCCACCAGGCTCTGGAAACACCATATATTTT
CASSPPGSGNTIYF
>17|TRBV13|NA|TRBJ2-1|NA
TGTGCCAGCAGCTTAGGCCCTTTTACCCTGGGAGACAATGAGCAGTTCTTC
CASSLGPFTLGDNEQFF
>18|TRBV3-1/TRBV3-2|NA|TRBJ2-6|NA
TGTGCCAGCAGCTCTAGACAGAAGGTTATTTCTGGGGCCAACGTCCTGACTTTC
CASSSRQKVISGANVLTF
>15|TRBV7-9|NA|TRBJ1-4|NA
TGTGCCAGCAGCCCCGCAGCGGGGAGGACGGAAAAACTGTTTTTT
CASSPAAGRTEKLFF
>13|TRBV5-5|NA|TRBJ1-2|NA
TGTGCCAGCAGCGCGGGGGGCACCCCCGGCTACACCTTC
CASSAGGTPGYTF
>15|TRBV7-6|TRBD1|TRBJ2-5|NA
TGTGCCAGCAGTCCGGACAGGGGGTCTCAAGAGACCCAGTACTTC
CASSPDRGSQETQYF
>16|TRBV18|TRBD1|TRBJ1-1|NA
TGTGCCAGCTCACGAACCGGGACAGGGATGGGCACTGAAGCTTTCTTT
CASSRTGTGMGTEAFF